One and the same sample provided the 15 T cell receptor beta chains below, sequenced in a study of CD8 T cells in ankylosing spondylitis. TCRdb re-called the 5' RACE reads through MiXCR, storing one row per CDR3 protein. The table has roughly 200,000 distinct CDR3 sequences, 20% to 30% seen once. Sample: blood, either unsorted or a sorted T cell fraction (not recorded which). These receptors all stem from a male donor with ankylosing spondylitis or in good health (not recorded which).

The CDR3 is CASSQRGLADTDTQYF. DNA for the CDR3: TGCGCCAGCAGCCAACGGGGACTAGCGGACACAGATACGCAGTATTTT. This chain joins TRBV4-3 and TRBJ2-3; 11 nucleotides agree with TRBD2. This CDR3 comprises 16 residues. V shed 2 bases, J shed 2 bases, and the junction held 3 bases outside the gene matches. CDR1 and CDR2 (germline): LGHNA, YSLEER.

This chain joins TRBV29-1 and TRBJ1-1, with 8 bases identical to TRBD1. Germline CDR1 and CDR2: SQVTM and ANQGSEA. This CDR3 has 12 amino acids. Losses at the gene ends were 7 bases for V and 6 bases for J; bases not matched to a gene: 7. CDR3 DNA sequence: TGCAGCGGGGGACAGGTGGGCGCTGAAGCTTTCTTT. This codes for CSGGQVGAEAFF.

The chain recombines TRBV5-8 with TRBJ1-1; no clear D gene. V was shortened by 4 bases and J by 0 bases, with 7 bases between the two germline ends. There are 13 residues in the CDR3. CDR1 is SGHTS and CDR2 is YDEGEE in the germline V gene. The CDR3 DNA sequence: TGTGCCAGCAGCCTACCGATGAACACTGAAGCTTTCTTT. As protein: CASSLPMNTEAFF.

This clonotype was seen a handful of times. The chain carries TRBV7-3 and TRBJ2-7, with D perhaps TRBD2 (6 bases). This CDR3 has 15 amino acids. The V end was cut by 5 bases, the J end by 0 bases, with 14 bases between. Germline-derived CDR1 and CDR2 are SGHTA and FQGTGA. CDR3 loop: CASSKSGLPSYEQYF. CDR3 DNA sequence: TGTGCCAGCAGCAAGTCGGGACTCCCCTCCTACGAGCAGTACTTC.

The chain carries TRBV20-1 and TRBJ1-1; D remains ambiguous. The CDR3 runs to 16 residues. V dropped 1 base and J dropped 4 bases, with 19 bases sitting between them. Per the germline V gene, CDR1 is DFQATT and CDR2 is SNEGSKA (reference sequence). CDR3: CSARGTAPGEGTEAFF. CDR3 nucleotide sequence: TGCAGTGCTAGAGGCACAGCCCCCGGTGAGGGCACTGAAGCTTTCTTT.

The chain couples TRBV12-3 or TRBV12-4 to TRBJ2-1, with 8 bases aligning to TRBD2. Trimming took 1 base from V and 4 from J; bases not matched to a gene: 3. The CDR3 is made up of 15 amino acids. CDR3 region: CASSLGTSTYNEQFF. CDR3 DNA: TGTGCCAGCAGTTTAGGGACTAGCACATACAATGAGCAGTTCTTC.

The sample holds many counts of this clonotype. The chain recombines TRBV20-1 with TRBJ1-6; 7 nucleotides align to TRBD1. Germline CDR1 reads DFQATT; CDR2 reads SNEGSKA (reference sequence). The CDR3 covers 14 residues. Trimming took 1 base from V and 11 from J; bases not matched to a gene: 8. The DNA for the CDR3 is TGCAGTGCTAGAGGAAGTTGGCAGGGGGCACCCCTCCACTTT. The encoded protein is CSARGSWQGAPLHF.

This clonotype was found many times. The chain employs TRBV5-1 and TRBJ2-3, with 8 bases that match TRBD1. The V and J ends lost 0 bases and 4 bases, in that order; junction bases with no gene match: 4. The germline V gene has CDR1 SGHRS and CDR2 YFSETQ. The length of the CDR3 is 15 residues. The CDR3 region is CASSLEDRGPDTQYF. The CDR3 coding sequence is TGCGCCAGCAGCTTGGAAGACAGGGGCCCAGATACGCAGTATTTT.

This clonotype appeared a single time. The rearrangement joins TRBV5-6 to TRBJ2-1; the D is unclear. V was clipped by 0 bases and J by 0 bases, with 7 bases between them. Germline values: CDR1 SGHDT, CDR2 YYEEEE. This CDR3 spans 15 amino acids. CDR3 DNA sequence: TGTGCCAGCAGCTTGGGTCAGACCTCCTACAATGAGCAGTTCTTC. Protein: CASSLGQTSYNEQFF.

The chain employs TRBV24-1 and TRBJ2-1, with 8 positions matching TRBD2. This CDR3 region has 15 residues. J was trimmed by 1 base and V by 5 bases; bases with no gene match: 3. Germline V gene lookup returns CDR1 KGHDR and CDR2 SFDVKD. CDR3 coding DNA: TGTGCCACCAGTGCTGAGCGGGAGTCCTACAATGAGCAGTTCTTC. Translated: CATSAERESYNEQFF.

The sample holds a few counts of this clonotype. J is TRBJ2-7 and V is TRBV20-1; 8 bases align to TRBD2. The ends lost 5 bases at V and 4 bases at J; junction bases unmatched: 10. The CDR3 totals 14 residues. Germline values: CDR1 DFQATT, CDR2 SNEGSKA (reference sequence). CDR3 bases: TGCAGTGCTCTCCACGGGACTAGACGGTACGAGCAGTACTTC. Translation: CSALHGTRRYEQYF.

This clonotype has ten or more counts. The gene calls are TRBV6-2 or TRBV6-3 and TRBJ1-6; D is undetermined. This CDR3 has 13 amino acids. Germline CDR1 reads MNHEY; CDR2 reads SVGEGT. Trimming shortened V by 7 bases and J by 12 bases, and 16 bases separated the two germline ends. The CDR3 DNA reads TGTGCCAGCACCACGGGCCGGCCTGAACCCCTCCACTTT. Protein product: CASTTGRPEPLHF.

The J gene is TRBJ1-2, the V gene TRBV5-5; TRBD1 is a possible D gene (5 bases). This CDR3 is built from 14 residues. Germline V gene sequence: CDR1 SGHKS, CDR2 YYEKEE (reference sequence). V was clipped by 3 bases and J by 8 bases, with 17 bases between them. The CDR3 bases are TGTGCCAGCAGCTCGGGATTTGGGGGTCAGGGCTACACCTTC. Amino acid sequence: CASSSGFGGQGYTF.

The V gene is TRBV10-3, the J gene TRBJ2-5, with D tentatively TRBD1 (5 bases). Germline lookup yields CDR1 ENHRY and CDR2 SYGVKD. The CDR3 covers 15 residues. V lost 0 bases and J lost 5, with 13 bases in between. The CDR3 here is CAISESRAHAETQYF. CDR3 DNA sequence: TGTGCCATCAGTGAGTCCAGGGCCCACGCGGAGACCCAGTACTTC.

This clonotype was counted ten times or more. The rearrangement joins TRBV6-1 to TRBJ1-2; D not resolved. From germline, CDR1 is MNHNS and CDR2 SASEGT. V dropped 6 bases and J dropped 3 bases, with 11 bases sitting between them. This CDR3 is built from 13 residues. CDR3 loop: CASSPNGDYGYTF. DNA of the CDR3: TGTGCCAGCAGCCCCAACGGAGACTATGGCTACACCTTC.